Listed below are T cell receptor beta chains from one sample, sequenced in a study of blood T cell repertoires in COVID-19. Assay: immunoSEQ multiplex PCR; the TCRdb copy retains only in-frame clones and omits some. The table lists 130,000 or so clones, more than 75% of them singletons. The sample taken for sequencing was peripheral blood. The receptors originated from a human donor in a cohort sampled during active COVID-19. Each CDR3 is given with its conserved first and last residue. Fields, in order: clone size, D gene, V gene, J gene, CDR3 protein, CDR3 DNA. D genes are given only for firm matches. Only part of the rows carry a size: once, few, many, or a class if the clone is expanded.

>once|TRBD1|TRBV2|TRBJ2-7
CASSEYTGVSYEQYF
TGTGCCAGCAGTGAATACACAGGGGTCTCCTACGAGCAGTACTTC
>-|-|TRBV2|TRBJ1-1
CASSEDWDTEAFF
TGTGCCAGCAGCGAGGACTGGGACACTGAAGCTTTCTTT
>-|TRBD1|TRBV2|TRBJ2-5
CASIGTEQETQYF
TGTGCCAGCATAGGGACAGAACAAGAGACCCAGTACTTC
>-|-|TRBV5-5|TRBJ1-2
CASSLGQNGYGYTF
TGTGCCAGCAGCTTGGGCCAAAACGGCTATGGCTACACCTTC
>-|-|TRBV9|TRBJ2-1
CASSVYFQASYNEQFF
TGTGCCAGCAGCGTATACTTCCAAGCTTCTTACAATGAGCAGTTCTTC
>-|TRBD2|TRBV6-2/TRBV6-3|TRBJ2-1
CASSYSIVSGSLSLSYNEQFF
TGTGCCAGCAGTTACTCGATCGTGAGCGGGAGCCTCTCACTTTCTTACAATGAGCAGTTCTTC
>-|-|TRBV7-9|TRBJ2-7
CAGGGEKYYEQYF
TGTGCCGGAGGGGGGGAGAAGTACTACGAGCAGTACTTC
>-|-|TRBV7-8|TRBJ1-1
CASRPRVNTEAFF
TGTGCCAGCAGGCCCCGGGTGAACACTGAAGCTTTCTTT
>-|-|TRBV6-5|TRBJ2-7
CASSYSLYRTSYEQYF
TGTGCCAGCAGTTACTCCTTGTATCGGACATCCTACGAGCAGTACTTC
>-|TRBD1|TRBV27|TRBJ1-4
CASSLWPPQGREEKLFF
TGTGCCAGCAGTTTATGGCCCCCACAGGGGCGGGAAGAAAAACTGTTTTTT